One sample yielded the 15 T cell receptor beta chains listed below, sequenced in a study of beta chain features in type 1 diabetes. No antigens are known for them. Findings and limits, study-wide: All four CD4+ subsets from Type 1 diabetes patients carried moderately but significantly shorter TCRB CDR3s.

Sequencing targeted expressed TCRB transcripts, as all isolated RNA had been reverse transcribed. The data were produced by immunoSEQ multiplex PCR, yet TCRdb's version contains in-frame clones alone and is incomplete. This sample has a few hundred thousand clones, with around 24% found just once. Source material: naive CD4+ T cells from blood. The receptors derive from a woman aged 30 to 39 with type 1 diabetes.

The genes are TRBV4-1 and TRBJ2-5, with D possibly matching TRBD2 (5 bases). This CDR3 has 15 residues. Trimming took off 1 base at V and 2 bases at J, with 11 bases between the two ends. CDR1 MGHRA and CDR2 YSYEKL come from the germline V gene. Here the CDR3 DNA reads TGCGCCAGCAGCCAAGTAGGGAGCGGTCAAGAGACCCAGTACTTC. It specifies CASSQVGSGQETQYF.

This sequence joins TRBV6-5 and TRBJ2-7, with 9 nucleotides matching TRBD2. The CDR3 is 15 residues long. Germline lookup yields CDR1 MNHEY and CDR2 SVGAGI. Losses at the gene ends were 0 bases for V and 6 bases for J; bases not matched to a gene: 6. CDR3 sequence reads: CASSYSVSGRPEQYF. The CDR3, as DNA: TGTGCCAGCAGTTACTCCGTTAGCGGGAGACCCGAGCAGTACTTC.

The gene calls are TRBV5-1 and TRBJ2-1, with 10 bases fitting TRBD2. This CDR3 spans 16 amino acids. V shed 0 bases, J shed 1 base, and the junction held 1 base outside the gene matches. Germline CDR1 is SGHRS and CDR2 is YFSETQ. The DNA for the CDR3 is TGCGCCAGCAGCTTGGGGACTAGCGGTTCCTACAATGAGCAGTTCTTC. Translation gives CASSLGTSGSYNEQFF.

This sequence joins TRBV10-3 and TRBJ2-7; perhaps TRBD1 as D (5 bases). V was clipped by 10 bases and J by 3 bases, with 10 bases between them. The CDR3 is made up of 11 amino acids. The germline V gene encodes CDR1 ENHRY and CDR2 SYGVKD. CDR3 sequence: CATGQIYEQYF. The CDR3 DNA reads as TGTGCCACCGGACAAATCTACGAGCAGTACTTC.

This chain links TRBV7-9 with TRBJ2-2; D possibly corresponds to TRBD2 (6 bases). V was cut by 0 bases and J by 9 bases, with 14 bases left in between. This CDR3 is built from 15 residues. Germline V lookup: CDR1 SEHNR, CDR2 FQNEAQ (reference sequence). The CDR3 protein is CASSLAAGTGRELFF. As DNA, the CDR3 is TGTGCCAGCAGCTTAGCGGCGGGAACGGGCAGGGAGCTGTTTTTT.

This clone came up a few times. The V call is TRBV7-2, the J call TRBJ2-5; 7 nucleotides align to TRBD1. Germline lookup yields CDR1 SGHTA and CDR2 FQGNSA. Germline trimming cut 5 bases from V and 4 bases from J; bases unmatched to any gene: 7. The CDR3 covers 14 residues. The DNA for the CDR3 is TGTGCCAGCAGCCGCTCCACAGGGGCAGAGACCCAGTACTTC. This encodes CASSRSTGAETQYF.

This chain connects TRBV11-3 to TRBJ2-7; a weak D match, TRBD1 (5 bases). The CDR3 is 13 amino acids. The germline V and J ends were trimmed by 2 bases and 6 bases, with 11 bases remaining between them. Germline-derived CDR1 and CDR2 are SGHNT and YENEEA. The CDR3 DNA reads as TGTGCCAGCAGCTTACCCACAGGTCCCGAGCAGTACTTC. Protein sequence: CASSLPTGPEQYF. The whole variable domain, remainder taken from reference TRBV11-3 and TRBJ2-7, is EAGVVQSPRYKIIEKKQPVAFWCNPISGHNTLYWYLQNLGQGPELLIRYENEEAVDDSQLPKDRFSAERLKGVDSTLKIQPAELGDSAVYLCASSLPTGPEQYFGPGTRLTVT.

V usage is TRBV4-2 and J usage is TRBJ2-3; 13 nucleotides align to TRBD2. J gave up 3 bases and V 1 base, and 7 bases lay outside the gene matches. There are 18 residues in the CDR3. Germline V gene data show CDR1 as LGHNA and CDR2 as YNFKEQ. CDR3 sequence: CASSQVLGLAGETDTQYF. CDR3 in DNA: TGTGCCAGCAGCCAAGTCCTCGGACTAGCGGGAGAGACAGATACGCAGTATTTT.

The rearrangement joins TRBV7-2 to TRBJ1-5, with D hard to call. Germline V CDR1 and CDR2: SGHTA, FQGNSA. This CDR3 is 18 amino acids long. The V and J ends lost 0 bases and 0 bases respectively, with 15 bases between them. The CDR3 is CASSLALDSQFSNQPQHF. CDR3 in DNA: TGTGCCAGCAGCTTAGCGCTAGACTCCCAATTTAGCAATCAGCCCCAGCATTTT.

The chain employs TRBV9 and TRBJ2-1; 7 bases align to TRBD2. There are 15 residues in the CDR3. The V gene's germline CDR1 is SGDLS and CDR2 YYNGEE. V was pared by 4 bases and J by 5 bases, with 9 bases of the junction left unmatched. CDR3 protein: CASSPDRAGDNEQFF. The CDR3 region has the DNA TGTGCCAGCAGCCCTGACCGGGCGGGAGACAATGAGCAGTTCTTC.

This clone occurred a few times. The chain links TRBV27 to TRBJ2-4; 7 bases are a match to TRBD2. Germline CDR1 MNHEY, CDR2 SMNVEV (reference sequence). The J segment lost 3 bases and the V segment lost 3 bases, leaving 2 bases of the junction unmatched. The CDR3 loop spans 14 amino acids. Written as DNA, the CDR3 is TGTGCCAGCAGTTTTGCGGGGGTCAAAAACATTCAGTACTTC. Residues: CASSFAGVKNIQYF.

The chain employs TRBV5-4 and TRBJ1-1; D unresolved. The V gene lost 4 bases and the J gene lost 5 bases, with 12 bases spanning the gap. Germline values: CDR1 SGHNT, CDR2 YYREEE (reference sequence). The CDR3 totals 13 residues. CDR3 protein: CASSGEVETEAFF. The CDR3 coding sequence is TGTGCCAGCAGCGGGGAGGTGGAGACTGAAGCTTTCTTT.

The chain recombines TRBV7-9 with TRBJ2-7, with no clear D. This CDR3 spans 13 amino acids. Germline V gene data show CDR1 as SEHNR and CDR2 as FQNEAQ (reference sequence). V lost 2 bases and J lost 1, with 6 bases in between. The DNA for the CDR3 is TGTGCCAGCAGCTTAAGCGAGTCCTACGAGCAGTACTTC. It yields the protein CASSLSESYEQYF.

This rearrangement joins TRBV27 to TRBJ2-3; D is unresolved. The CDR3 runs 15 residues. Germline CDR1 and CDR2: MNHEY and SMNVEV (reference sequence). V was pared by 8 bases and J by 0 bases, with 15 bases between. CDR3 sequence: CASCLLSPSTDTQYF. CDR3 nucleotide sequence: TGTGCCAGCTGCTTACTTAGCCCTAGCACAGATACGCAGTATTTT.

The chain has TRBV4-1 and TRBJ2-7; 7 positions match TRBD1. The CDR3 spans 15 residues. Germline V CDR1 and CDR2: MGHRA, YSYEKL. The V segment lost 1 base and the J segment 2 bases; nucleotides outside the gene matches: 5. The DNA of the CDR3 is TGCGCCAGCAGCCAAGTTGGGACAGCTCCCTACGAGCAGTACTTC. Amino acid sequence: CASSQVGTAPYEQYF.